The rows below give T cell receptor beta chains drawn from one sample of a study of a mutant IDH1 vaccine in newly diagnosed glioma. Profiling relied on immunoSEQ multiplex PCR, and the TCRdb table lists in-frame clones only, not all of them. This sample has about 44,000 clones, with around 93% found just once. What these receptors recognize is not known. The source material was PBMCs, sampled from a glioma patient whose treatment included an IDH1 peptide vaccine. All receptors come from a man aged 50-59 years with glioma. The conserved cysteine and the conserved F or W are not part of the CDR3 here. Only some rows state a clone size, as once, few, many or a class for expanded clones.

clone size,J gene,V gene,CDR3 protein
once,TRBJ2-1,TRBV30,ANLRASGNNEQF
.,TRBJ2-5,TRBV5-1,ASMDAGGRETQY
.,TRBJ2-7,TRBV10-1,ASSRQGDFGEQY
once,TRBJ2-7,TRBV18,ASSPLPGQGAYEQY
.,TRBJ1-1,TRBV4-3,ASSLVDRENTEAF
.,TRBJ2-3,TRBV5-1,ASRRLAVTDTQY
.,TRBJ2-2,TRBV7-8,ASSLVVALKREGLTGELF
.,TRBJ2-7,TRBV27,ASSLRAGHAYEQY
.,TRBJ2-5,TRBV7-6,ASSLGLTAGETQY
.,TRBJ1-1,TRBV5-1,ASSPGALNTEAF
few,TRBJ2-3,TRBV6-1,ASSEAVGSTDTQY
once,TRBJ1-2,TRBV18,ASSGGNGYT
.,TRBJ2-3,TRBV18,ASSPDPETSGSRSTDTQY
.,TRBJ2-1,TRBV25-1,ASSESGQGNYNEQF
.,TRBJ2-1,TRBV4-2,ASSQDIPENNEQF
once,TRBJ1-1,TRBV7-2,ASSFKRSTEAF
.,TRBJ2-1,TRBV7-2,ASSLGLAVIVAEQF
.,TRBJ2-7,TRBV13,ASSVAGADEQY
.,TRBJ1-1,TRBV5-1,ASSLGWGTNTEAF
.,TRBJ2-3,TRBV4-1,ASSQVSGHTDTQY
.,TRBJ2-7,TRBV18,ASSPPLRDGSYEQY
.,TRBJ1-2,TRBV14,ASSQDGVQNTGYT
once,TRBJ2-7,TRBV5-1,ASSAPGQGLLEQY
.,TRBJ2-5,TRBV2,ASSGRDGETQY
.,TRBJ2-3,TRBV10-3,AIGQSTDTQY
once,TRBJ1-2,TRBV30,AWSVLGIDYT
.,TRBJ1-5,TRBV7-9,ASSLGERQPQH
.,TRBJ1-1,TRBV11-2,ASSLARGGFEAF
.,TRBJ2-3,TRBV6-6,ASSYLGERITDTQY
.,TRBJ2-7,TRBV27,ASSFGGGTSEQY
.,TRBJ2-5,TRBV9,ASSPGLAGPGGKETQY
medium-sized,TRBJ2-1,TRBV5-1,ASSLGDRGEQF
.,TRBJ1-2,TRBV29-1,SVQEQGRGYT
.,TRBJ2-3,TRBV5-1,ASSLNRGTDTQY
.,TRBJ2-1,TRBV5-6,ASSFHERGRHNEQF
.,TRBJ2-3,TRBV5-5,ASSLASRDNTDTQY
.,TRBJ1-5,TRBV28,ASSPYPQPQH
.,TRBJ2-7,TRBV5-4,ASSIDRGPLYEQY
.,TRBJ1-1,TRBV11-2,ASSLWDGNTEAF
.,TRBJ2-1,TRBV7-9,ASSPNRIQRHVQNEQF
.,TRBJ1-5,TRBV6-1,ASTPRGGNEQPQH
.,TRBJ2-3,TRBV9,ASSGGDLGWTSSTDTQY
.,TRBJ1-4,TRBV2,ASASRGGNEKLF
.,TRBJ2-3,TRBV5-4,ASSLKLAGNTDTQY
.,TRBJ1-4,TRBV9,ASSASRGGEKLF
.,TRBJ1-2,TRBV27,ASSLNAEPTTYGYT
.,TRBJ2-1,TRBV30,AWSVGAGGPNEQF
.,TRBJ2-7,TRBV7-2,ASSWRGSSGGASYEQY
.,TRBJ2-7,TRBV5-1,ASSLDVGSYEQY
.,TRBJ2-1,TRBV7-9,ASSLAASSYNEQF
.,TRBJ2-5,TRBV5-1,ASSLRGGRGPETQY
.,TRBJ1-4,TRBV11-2,ASSLAGGENEKLF
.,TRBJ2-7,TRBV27,ASSSGQGIYEQY